A single sample gave rise to the 29 T cell receptor beta chains below, sequenced in a study of CXCR3-negative and CXCR3-positive naive CD8 T cells. TRB cDNA was prepared as libraries by UMI-labeled 5' RACE. No DNA is given; TCRdb re-called the 5' RACE reads and lists each CDR3 protein once. The table lists about 43,000 distinct CDR3 sequences, with about 10% in the top ten. Sequenced: memory CD8+ T cells from blood. These receptors came from a human donor in good health. Some clones in this sample may be carry-over from other donors' samples.

The chain couples TRBV6-5 to TRBJ2-1; lacking DNA, the TRBD2 call made by TCRdb goes unchecked. The CDR3 has 16 residues. Per germline, CDR1 MNHEY and CDR2 SVGAGI. CDR3: CASTLKWTSPSNEQFF.

The chain has TRBV23-1 and TRBJ1-1; the D gene TCRdb calls, TRBD1, cannot be checked with no DNA. TRBV23-1 is annotated as an ORF whose role is uncertain. The CDR3 length is 17 residues. CDR3 protein: CASSQLDRGQGNTEAFF.

This chain links TRBV7-9 with TRBJ2-7; as DNA is missing, the TRBD1 call by TCRdb cannot be tested. The CDR3 covers 15 residues. Germline-derived CDR1 and CDR2 are SEHNR and FQNEAQ (reference sequence). The CDR3 sequence is CASSDQAGASYEQYF.

The chain uses TRBV7-9 and TRBJ2-1; no DNA is available, so the TRBD2 call from TCRdb remains unchecked. Germline V lookup: CDR1 SEHNR, CDR2 FQNEAQ (reference sequence). This CDR3 has 17 residues. CDR3: CASSLALLAGGHNEQFF.

V usage is TRBV7-3 and J usage is TRBJ1-1; with no DNA, the TCRdb D assignment of TRBD1 cannot be verified. The germline CDR1 and CDR2 sequences are SGHTA and FQGTGA. The length of the CDR3 is 14 residues. The CDR3 sequence: CATATGGGNTEAFF.

This chain uses TRBV7-9 with TRBJ2-3. The CDR3 length is 14 residues. CDR1 is SEHNR and CDR2 is FQNEAQ in the germline V gene (reference sequence). The CDR3 spells CASSLTTSTDTQYF. The variable domain in full, with the rest retrieved from reference TRBV7-9 and TRBJ2-3, is DTGVSQNPRHKITKRGQNVTFRCDPISEHNRLYWYRQTLGQGPEFLTYFQNEAQLEKSRLLSDRFSAERPKGSFSTLEIQRTEQGDSAMYLCASSLTTSTDTQYFGPGTRLTVL.

This chain links TRBV18 with TRBJ1-2; TCRdb returns TRBD1, unconfirmable since there is no DNA. CDR3 length: 15 amino acids. Germline V CDR1 and CDR2: KGHSH, LQKENI. The chain's CDR3 is CASSPPDRVTDGYTF.

This sequence joins TRBV29-1 and TRBJ2-5; TCRdb outputs TRBD2, but without DNA this stays unchecked. Germline CDR1 SQVTM, CDR2 ANQGSEA. This CDR3 comprises 16 residues. The CDR3 here is CSVSGLAGGPGETQYF.

This rearrangement joins TRBV7-7 to TRBJ2-5. This CDR3 has 15 residues. CDR1 is SSHAT and CDR2 is FNYEAQ in the germline V gene (reference sequence). CDR3 region: CASSLLDGSGETQYF.

The rearrangement joins TRBV7-9 to TRBJ2-1. Germline CDR1 SEHNR, CDR2 FQNEAQ (reference sequence). The CDR3 extends over 15 amino acids. The CDR3: CASSLGGAPDNEQFF.

J is TRBJ1-2 and V is TRBV7-9; no DNA is available, so the TRBD1 call from TCRdb remains unchecked. This CDR3 has 15 amino acids. Germline V lookup: CDR1 SEHNR, CDR2 FQNEAQ (reference sequence). CDR3 protein: CASSSPRLGAGGYTF.

The gene calls are TRBV29-1 and TRBJ1-4; TCRdb proposes TRBD1, but this gene call is untestable without DNA. The CDR3 is 13 residues long. Per germline, CDR1 SQVTM and CDR2 ANQGSEA. CDR3: CSVEDGAYEKLFF. The full variable domain, with the rest looked up from reference TRBV29-1 and TRBJ1-4, is SAVISQKPSRDICQRGTSLTIQCQVDSQVTMMFWYRQQPGQSLTLIATANQGSEATYESGFVIDKFPISRPNLTFSTLTVSNMSPEDSSIYLCSVEDGAYEKLFFGSGTQLSVL.

The V call is TRBV6-2 or TRBV6-3, the J call TRBJ2-1. The length of the CDR3 is 18 residues. CDR1 is MNHEY and CDR2 is SVGEGT in the germline V gene. The CDR3: CASSYSISSNSIVEEQFF.

This rearrangement joins TRBV7-9 to TRBJ2-1. CDR1 and CDR2 from the germline V gene are SEHNR and FQNEAQ (reference sequence). CDR3 length: 16 amino acids. CDR3 sequence: CASSLAGGSPYNEQFF. Supplemented by reference TRBV7-9 and TRBJ2-1, the full variable domain reads DTGVSQNPRHKITKRGQNVTFRCDPISEHNRLYWYRQTLGQGPEFLTYFQNEAQLEKSRLLSDRFSAERPKGSFSTLEIQRTEQGDSAMYLCASSLAGGSPYNEQFFGPGTRLTVL.

The chain carries TRBV24-1 and TRBJ2-1; TCRdb returns TRBD1, unconfirmable since there is no DNA. The CDR3 has 15 amino acids. Germline V gene sequence: CDR1 KGHDR, CDR2 SFDVKD. CDR3 protein: CATSTGQGDVDEQFF.

This chain links TRBV12-3 or TRBV12-4 with TRBJ1-5. The CDR3 has 14 amino acids. The CDR3 loop is CASSPTNRNQPQHF.

V and J are TRBV20-1 and TRBJ2-1; the TCRdb D gene call, TRBD2, has no DNA to confirm it. From germline, CDR1 is DFQATT and CDR2 SNEGSKA (reference sequence). The CDR3 totals 14 residues. The CDR3 sequence is CSAREGLDLNEQFF.

This chain links TRBV5-1 with TRBJ2-3; TCRdb outputs TRBD1, but without DNA this stays unchecked. The CDR3 length is 13 residues. From germline, CDR1 is SGHRS and CDR2 YFSETQ. CDR3 protein: CASMPGDTDTQYF.

The V gene is TRBV20-1, the J gene TRBJ2-3. This CDR3 comprises 16 residues. Germline V lookup: CDR1 DFQATT, CDR2 SNEGSKA (reference sequence). This chain's CDR3 is CSARVRLAGALDTQYF.

The rearrangement uses TRBV7-2 and TRBJ1-1. The CDR3 has 15 residues. Per germline, CDR1 SGHTA and CDR2 FQGNSA. The CDR3: CASSLVWDSNTEAFF.

The chain uses TRBV10-3 and TRBJ1-5; TCRdb indicates TRBD1, and absent DNA this call remains unverified. CDR1 and CDR2 (germline): ENHRY, SYGVKD. CDR3 size: 15 residues. This CDR3 is CVISTRGQGGQPQHF.

This sequence joins TRBV29-1 and TRBJ2-2; with no DNA, the TCRdb D assignment of TRBD1 cannot be verified. The CDR3 runs 13 residues. The V gene's germline CDR1 is SQVTM and CDR2 ANQGSEA. CDR3 amino acids: CSVGSGTVGELFF.

The chain couples TRBV29-1 to TRBJ2-5; TCRdb picks TRBD2, but there is no DNA to check that call. The CDR3 runs to 15 residues. Germline CDR1 is SQVTM and CDR2 is ANQGSEA. The CDR3: CSVEELSSGQETQYF.

This rearrangement joins TRBV7-9 to TRBJ2-1; TCRdb picks TRBD2, but there is no DNA to check that call. The V gene's germline CDR1 is SEHNR and CDR2 FQNEAQ (reference sequence). The CDR3 covers 20 residues. The CDR3 sequence is CASSPTPGTSGASSYNEQFF.

The V gene is TRBV4-2, the J gene TRBJ2-7; as DNA is missing, the TRBD1 call by TCRdb cannot be tested. Per the germline V gene, CDR1 is LGHNA and CDR2 is YNFKEQ. This CDR3 comprises 14 residues. The CDR3 protein is CASSLGLGPYEQYF.

The gene calls are TRBV7-3 and TRBJ2-1; TCRdb gives TRBD2 as the D gene, but with no DNA this cannot be confirmed. The germline gives CDR1 SGHTA, CDR2 FQGTGA. The length of the CDR3 is 13 residues. CDR3 amino acids: CASGLAGNGEQFF. Combining the CDR3 with reference TRBV7-3 and TRBJ2-1 gives the whole variable domain GAGVSQTPSNKVTEKGKYVELRCDPISGHTALYWYRQSLGQGPEFLIYFQGTGAADDSGLPNDRFFAVRPEGSVSTLKIQRTERGDSAVYLCASGLAGNGEQFFGPGTRLTVL.

The chain combines TRBV5-1 with TRBJ2-3; TCRdb calls TRBD2, which cannot be checked without DNA. Germline lookup yields CDR1 SGHRS and CDR2 YFSETQ. The CDR3 is made up of 15 amino acids. CDR3 sequence reads: CASSPPSGGPDTQYF.

The CDR3 spells CASRDSTGGNDEQFF. The chain uses TRBV4-3 and TRBJ2-1; checking the TCRdb D call of TRBD1 is not possible without DNA. The CDR3 is 15 amino acids. CDR1 and CDR2 (germline): LGHNA, YSLEER.

The V gene is TRBV5-1, the J gene TRBJ2-1; the TCRdb D gene call, TRBD2, has no DNA to confirm it. Germline values: CDR1 SGHRS, CDR2 YFSETQ. There are 14 residues in the CDR3. The CDR3 reads CASSLGLAANEQFF.